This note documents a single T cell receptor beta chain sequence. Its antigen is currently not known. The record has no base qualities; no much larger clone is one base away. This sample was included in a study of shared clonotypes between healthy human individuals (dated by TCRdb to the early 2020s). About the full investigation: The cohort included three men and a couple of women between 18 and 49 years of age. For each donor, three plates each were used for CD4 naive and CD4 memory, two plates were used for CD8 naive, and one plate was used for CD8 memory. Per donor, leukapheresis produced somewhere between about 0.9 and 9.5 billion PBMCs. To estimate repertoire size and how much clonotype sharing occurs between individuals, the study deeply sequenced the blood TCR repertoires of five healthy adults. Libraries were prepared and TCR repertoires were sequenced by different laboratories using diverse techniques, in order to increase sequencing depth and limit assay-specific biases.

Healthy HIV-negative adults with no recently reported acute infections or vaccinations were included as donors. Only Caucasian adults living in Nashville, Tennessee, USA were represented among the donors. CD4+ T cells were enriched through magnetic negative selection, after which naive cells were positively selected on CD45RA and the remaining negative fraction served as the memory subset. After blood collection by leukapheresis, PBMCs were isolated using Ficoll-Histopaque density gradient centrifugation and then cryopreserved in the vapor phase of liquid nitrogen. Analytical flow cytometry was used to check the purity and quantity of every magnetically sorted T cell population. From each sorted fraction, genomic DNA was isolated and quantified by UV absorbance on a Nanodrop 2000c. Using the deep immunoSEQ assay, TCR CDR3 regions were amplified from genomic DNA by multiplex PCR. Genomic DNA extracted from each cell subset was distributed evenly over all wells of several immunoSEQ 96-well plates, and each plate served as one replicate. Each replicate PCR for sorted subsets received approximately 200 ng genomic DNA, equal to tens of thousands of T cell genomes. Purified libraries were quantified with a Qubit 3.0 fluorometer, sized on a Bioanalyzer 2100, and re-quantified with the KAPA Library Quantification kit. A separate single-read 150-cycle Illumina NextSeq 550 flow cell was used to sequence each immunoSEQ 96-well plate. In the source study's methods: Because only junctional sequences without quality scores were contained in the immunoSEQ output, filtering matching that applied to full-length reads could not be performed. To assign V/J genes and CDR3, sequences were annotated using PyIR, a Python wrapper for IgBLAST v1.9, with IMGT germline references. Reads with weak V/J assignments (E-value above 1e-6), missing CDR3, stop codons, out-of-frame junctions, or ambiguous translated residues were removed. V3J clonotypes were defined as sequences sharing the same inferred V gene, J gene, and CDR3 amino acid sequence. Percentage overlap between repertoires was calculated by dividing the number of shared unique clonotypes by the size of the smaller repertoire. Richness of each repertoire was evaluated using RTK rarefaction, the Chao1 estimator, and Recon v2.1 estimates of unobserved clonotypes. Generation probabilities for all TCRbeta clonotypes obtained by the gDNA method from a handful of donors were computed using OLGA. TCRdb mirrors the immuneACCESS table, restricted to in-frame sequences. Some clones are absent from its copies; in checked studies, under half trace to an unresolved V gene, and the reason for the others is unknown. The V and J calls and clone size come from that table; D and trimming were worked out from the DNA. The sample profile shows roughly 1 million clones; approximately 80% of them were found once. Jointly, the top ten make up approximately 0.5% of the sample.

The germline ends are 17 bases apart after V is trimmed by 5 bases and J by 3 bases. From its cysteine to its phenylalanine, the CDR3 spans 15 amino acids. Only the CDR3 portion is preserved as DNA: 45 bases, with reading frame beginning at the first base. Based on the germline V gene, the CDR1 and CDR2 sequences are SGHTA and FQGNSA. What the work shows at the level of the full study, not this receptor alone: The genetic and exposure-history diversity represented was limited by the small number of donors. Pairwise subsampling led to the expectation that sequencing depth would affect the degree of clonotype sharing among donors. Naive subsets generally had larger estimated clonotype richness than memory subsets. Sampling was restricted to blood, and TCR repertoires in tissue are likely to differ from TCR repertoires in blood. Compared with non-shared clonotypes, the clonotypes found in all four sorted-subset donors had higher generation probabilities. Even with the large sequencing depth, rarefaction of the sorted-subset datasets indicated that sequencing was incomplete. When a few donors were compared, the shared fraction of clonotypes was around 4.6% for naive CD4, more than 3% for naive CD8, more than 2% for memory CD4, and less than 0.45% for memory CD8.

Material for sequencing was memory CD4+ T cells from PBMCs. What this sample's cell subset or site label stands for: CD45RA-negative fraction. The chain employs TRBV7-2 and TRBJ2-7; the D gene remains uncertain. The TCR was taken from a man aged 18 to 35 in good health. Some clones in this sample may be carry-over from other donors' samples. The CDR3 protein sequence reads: CASSPVAQKDYEQYF. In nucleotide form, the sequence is TGTGCCAGCAGCCCGGTAGCTCAGAAAGACTACGAGCAGTACTTC.